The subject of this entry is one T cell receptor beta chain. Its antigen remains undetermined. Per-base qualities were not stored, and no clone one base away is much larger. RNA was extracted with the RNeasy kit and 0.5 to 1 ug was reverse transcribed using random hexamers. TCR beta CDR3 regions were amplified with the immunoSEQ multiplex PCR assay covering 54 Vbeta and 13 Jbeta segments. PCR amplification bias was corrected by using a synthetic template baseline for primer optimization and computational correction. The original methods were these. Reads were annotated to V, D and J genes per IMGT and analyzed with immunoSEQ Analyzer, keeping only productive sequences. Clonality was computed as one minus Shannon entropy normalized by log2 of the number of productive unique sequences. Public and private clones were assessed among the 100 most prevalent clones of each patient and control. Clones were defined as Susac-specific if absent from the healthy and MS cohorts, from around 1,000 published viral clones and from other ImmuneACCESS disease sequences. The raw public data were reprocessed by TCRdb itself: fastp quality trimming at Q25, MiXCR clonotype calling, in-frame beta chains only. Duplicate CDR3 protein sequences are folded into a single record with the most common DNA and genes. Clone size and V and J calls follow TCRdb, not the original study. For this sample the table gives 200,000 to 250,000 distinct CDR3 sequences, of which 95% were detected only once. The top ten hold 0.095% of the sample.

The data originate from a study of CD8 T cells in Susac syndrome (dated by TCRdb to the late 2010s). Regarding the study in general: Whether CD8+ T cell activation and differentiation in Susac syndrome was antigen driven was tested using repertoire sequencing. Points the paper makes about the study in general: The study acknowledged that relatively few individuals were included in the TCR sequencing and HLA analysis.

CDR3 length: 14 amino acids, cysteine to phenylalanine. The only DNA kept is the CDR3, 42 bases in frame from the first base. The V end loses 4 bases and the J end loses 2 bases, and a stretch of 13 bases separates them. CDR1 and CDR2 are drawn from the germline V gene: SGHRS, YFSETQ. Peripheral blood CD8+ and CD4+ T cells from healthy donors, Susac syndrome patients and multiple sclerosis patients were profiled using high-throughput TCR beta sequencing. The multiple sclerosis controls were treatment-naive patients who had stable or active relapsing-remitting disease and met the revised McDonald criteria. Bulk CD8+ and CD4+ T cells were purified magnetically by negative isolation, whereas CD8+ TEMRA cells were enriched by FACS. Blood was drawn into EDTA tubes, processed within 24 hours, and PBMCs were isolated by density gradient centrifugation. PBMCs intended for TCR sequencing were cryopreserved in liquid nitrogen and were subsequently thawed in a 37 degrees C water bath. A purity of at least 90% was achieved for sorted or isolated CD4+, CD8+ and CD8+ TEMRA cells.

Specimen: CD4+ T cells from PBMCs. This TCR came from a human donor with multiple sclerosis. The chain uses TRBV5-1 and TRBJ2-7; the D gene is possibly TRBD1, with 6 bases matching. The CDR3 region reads CASSRGQFTYEQYF. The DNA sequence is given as TGCGCCAGCAGCCGCGGACAGTTTACCTACGAGCAGTACTTC.